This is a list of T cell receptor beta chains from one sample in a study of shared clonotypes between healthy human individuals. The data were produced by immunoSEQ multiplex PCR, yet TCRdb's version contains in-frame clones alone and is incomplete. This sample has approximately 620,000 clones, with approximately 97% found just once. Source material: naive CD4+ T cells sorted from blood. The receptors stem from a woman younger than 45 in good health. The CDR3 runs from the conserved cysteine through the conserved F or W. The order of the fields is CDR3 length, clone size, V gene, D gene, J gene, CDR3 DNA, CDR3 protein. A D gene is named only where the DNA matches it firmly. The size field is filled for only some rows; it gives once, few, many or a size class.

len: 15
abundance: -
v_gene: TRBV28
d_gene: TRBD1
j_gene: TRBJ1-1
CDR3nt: TGTGCCAGCAGTATCCGGGACAGGTTAAACACTGAAGCTTTCTTT
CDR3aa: CASSIRDRLNTEAFF

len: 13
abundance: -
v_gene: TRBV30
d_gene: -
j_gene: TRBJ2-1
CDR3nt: TGTGCCTGGAGTACCGGGACTTTCAATGAGCAGTTCTTC
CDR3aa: CAWSTGTFNEQFF

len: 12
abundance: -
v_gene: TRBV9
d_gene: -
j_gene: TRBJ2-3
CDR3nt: TGTGCCAGCAGCTTACTTCGGGATACGCAGTATTTT
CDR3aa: CASSLLRDTQYF

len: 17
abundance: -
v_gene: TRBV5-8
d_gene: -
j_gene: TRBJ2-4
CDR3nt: TGTGCCAGCAGTACCTCTATGGCGGACGGGCAAGGTAACATTCAGTACTTC
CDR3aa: CASSTSMADGQGNIQYF

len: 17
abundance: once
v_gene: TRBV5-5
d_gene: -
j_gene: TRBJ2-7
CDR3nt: TGTGCCAGCAGCTTGGAGGGTCTGGGGGCCTTCCAGTACGAGCAGTACTTC
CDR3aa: CASSLEGLGAFQYEQYF

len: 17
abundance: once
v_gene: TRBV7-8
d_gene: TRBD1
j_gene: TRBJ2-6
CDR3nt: TGTGCCAGCAGCTGGGACAGGGGGTTCTCTGGGGCCAACGTCCTGACTTTC
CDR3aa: CASSWDRGFSGANVLTF

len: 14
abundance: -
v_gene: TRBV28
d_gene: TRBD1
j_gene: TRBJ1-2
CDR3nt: TGTGCCAGCAGTTTCACAGGGGGCGCCGGTGGCTACACCTTC
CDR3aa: CASSFTGGAGGYTF

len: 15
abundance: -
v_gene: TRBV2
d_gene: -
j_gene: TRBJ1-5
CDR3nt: TGTGCCAGCAGTGAAGCGCTAGGGGGCAATCAGCCCCAGCATTTT
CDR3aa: CASSEALGGNQPQHF

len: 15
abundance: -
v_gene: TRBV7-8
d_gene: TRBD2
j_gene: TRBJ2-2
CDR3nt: TGTGCCAGCAGCTTGAAGCGGGAGCGCACCGGGGAGCTGTTTTTT
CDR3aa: CASSLKRERTGELFF

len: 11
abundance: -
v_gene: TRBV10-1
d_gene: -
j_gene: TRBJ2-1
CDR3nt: TGCGCCAGCAGTCAGGACACTCAGCAGTTCTTC
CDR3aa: CASSQDTQQFF

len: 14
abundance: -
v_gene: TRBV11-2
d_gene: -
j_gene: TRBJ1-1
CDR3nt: TGTGCCAGCAGCTTTCAGGGCTCTGACACTGAAGCTTTCTTT
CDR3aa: CASSFQGSDTEAFF